Presented here are 30 T cell receptor beta chains from one specimen sequenced in a study of blood T cell repertoires in COVID-19. Sequenced by immunoSEQ multiplex PCR; TCRdb stores in-frame clones only, minus some. Found here are 250,000 to 400,000 clones, roughly 90% of them singletons; the top ten hold 2.9%. The sequenced material came from peripheral blood. These receptors were taken from a woman between 25 and 40 years old with COVID-19, enrolled during active disease.

The chain recombines TRBV27 with TRBJ2-1; TRBD2 matches at 9 bases. The CDR3 runs 16 residues. The germline gives CDR1 MNHEY, CDR2 SMNVEV (reference sequence). Losses at the gene ends were 5 bases for V and 3 bases for J; bases not matched to a gene: 8. The CDR3 DNA is TGTGCCAGCAGTCCCTGGCTAGCGGGACGCTACAATGAGCAGTTCTTC. Protein sequence: CASSPWLAGRYNEQFF.

V usage is TRBV10-3 and J usage is TRBJ1-1, with 8 bases lining up with TRBD1. The length of the CDR3 is 15 residues. CDR1 is ENHRY and CDR2 is SYGVKD in the germline V gene. J lost 2 bases, V lost 2 bases, and 4 bases had no gene match. In nucleotides, the CDR3 is TGTGCCATCAGTGAGGCCGGACAGGGAAACACTGAAGCTTTCTTT. Residues: CAISEAGQGNTEAFF.

The CDR3 sequence: CASSQRLTGNEQYF. The CDR3 DNA reads as TGTGCCAGCAGCCAAAGACTGACAGGGAACGAGCAGTACTTC. The V call is TRBV14, the J call TRBJ2-7; 7 nucleotides align to TRBD1. Germline CDR1 reads SGHDN; CDR2 reads FVKESK. This CDR3 contains 14 residues. V dropped 2 bases and J dropped 5; count of bases not matched to a gene: 6.

V usage is TRBV6-1 and J usage is TRBJ1-1; TRBD1 aligns across 7 bases. The CDR3 consists of 15 residues. The germline gives CDR1 MNHNS, CDR2 SASEGT. The junction had 5 bases not matched to a gene; V was cut back by 0 bases and J by 4 bases. CDR3 in DNA: TGTGCCAGCAGTGAAGCTAGGGGGCTGGTCACTGAAGCTTTCTTT. The encoded protein is CASSEARGLVTEAFF.

This chain joins TRBV5-1 and TRBJ1-1; D is unclear. Trimming removed 4 bases at V and 0 bases at J, with 16 bases between. CDR3 length: 16 residues. The germline gives CDR1 SGHRS, CDR2 YFSETQ. The CDR3 region has the DNA TGCGCCAGCAGCCCTGCGGCGGGAGGGCTGAACACTGAAGCTTTCTTT. Residues: CASSPAAGGLNTEAFF.

The genes are TRBV5-8 and TRBJ1-4; 10 nucleotides match TRBD1. The CDR3 length is 15 residues. The ends lost 4 bases at V and 7 bases at J; junction bases unmatched: 7. Per germline, CDR1 SGHTS and CDR2 YDEGEE. The CDR3 sequence: CASSTGTGDGEKLFF. CDR3 sequence (DNA): TGTGCCAGCAGCACGGGGACAGGGGATGGTGAAAAACTGTTTTTT.

This chain joins TRBV18 and TRBJ1-1; perhaps TRBD1 as D (5 bases). This CDR3 has 12 amino acids. The V end lost 5 bases, the J end lost 1 base, and 5 bases lay between the germline ends. CDR1 and CDR2 from the germline V gene are KGHSH and LQKENI. The CDR3: CASSDRNTEAFF. The CDR3 coding sequence is TGTGCCAGCTCAGACAGGAACACTGAAGCTTTCTTT.

The chain links TRBV19 to TRBJ2-1; 8 nucleotides match TRBD1. The germline CDR1 and CDR2 sequences are LNHDA and SQIVND (reference sequence). Trimming at V came to 5 bases and at J to 7 bases, leaving 4 bases not matched to a gene. The CDR3 contains 13 residues. CDR3 loop: CASSLRQGNEQFF. The CDR3 DNA reads as TGTGCCAGTAGTCTTCGACAGGGGAATGAGCAGTTCTTC.

The CDR3 DNA is TGTGCCAGCAGTGTCCAGGTATCACCGACAGGGTCCTACGAGCAGTACTTC. It translates to CASSVQVSPTGSYEQYF. The J gene is TRBJ2-7, the V gene TRBV6-1, with 7 bases aligning to TRBD1. The CDR3 runs to 17 residues. The V gene's germline CDR1 is MNHNS and CDR2 SASEGT. V gave up 4 bases and J gave up 1 base; unmatched junction bases: 13.

A note on this clone: Different DNA sequences within this sample yield the same CDR3. The gene calls are TRBV18 and TRBJ2-7, with a possible D match to TRBD1 (6 bases). CDR3 length: 14 amino acids. V was pared by 3 bases and J by 1 base, with 10 bases between. Germline V lookup: CDR1 KGHSH, CDR2 LQKENI. The CDR3 DNA is TGTGCCAGCTCACCGGACAGAGGGTCCTACGAGCAGTACTTC. Protein product: CASSPDRGSYEQYF.

The chain uses TRBV15 and TRBJ1-4, with D possibly matching TRBD1 (5 bases). From germline, CDR1 is LNHNV and CDR2 YYDKDF (reference sequence). This CDR3 contains 15 residues. V lost 0 bases and J lost 7, with 12 bases in between. Here the CDR3 reads CATSRDNGGTEKLFF. The CDR3 nucleotides read TGTGCCACCAGCAGAGATAACGGCGGGACTGAAAAACTGTTTTTT.

The rearrangement uses TRBV5-8 and TRBJ2-1; 8 nucleotides align to TRBD2. Losses at the gene ends were 7 bases for V and 4 bases for J; bases not matched to a gene: 4. Per the germline V gene, CDR1 is SGHTS and CDR2 is YDEGEE. The CDR3 is 13 residues long. The CDR3 here is CASREGWYNEQFF. CDR3 nucleotide sequence: TGTGCCAGCCGGGAGGGTTGGTACAATGAGCAGTTCTTC.

V usage is TRBV7-8 and J usage is TRBJ1-4; TRBD1 aligns across 9 bases. The CDR3 sequence is 15 residues long. Germline CDR1 and CDR2: SGHVS and FQNEAQ. Trimming at V came to 1 base and at J to 7 bases, leaving 4 bases not matched to a gene. The CDR3 nucleotides are TGTGCCAGCAGCTTAGGACAGGGGGAGGTTGAAAAACTGTTTTTT. Its protein is CASSLGQGEVEKLFF.

CDR3 protein: CASTVRGTAREQYF. The DNA for the CDR3 is TGCGCCAGCACAGTCCGGGGTACTGCCCGCGAGCAGTACTTC. This chain uses TRBV10-2 with TRBJ2-7; TRBD2 is a possible D gene (5 bases). V lost 7 bases and J lost 6, with 19 bases in between. This CDR3 spans 14 amino acids. Germline lookup yields CDR1 WSHSY and CDR2 SAAADI.

Concerning this clone itself: The junction departs from germline at one end; a sequencing error may be responsible. J is TRBJ1-6 and V is TRBV2, with 12 bases that match TRBD1. This CDR3 is built from 14 residues. Germline V gene sequence: CDR1 SNHLY, CDR2 FYNNEI. Written as DNA, the CDR3 is TGTGCCAGCAGGGAAGGGACAGGGGGCTCACCCCTCCACTTT. Translation gives CASREGTGGSPLHF.

This clone was recorded once. The chain is built from TRBV19 and TRBJ2-5, with 8 bases lining up with TRBD1. Germline loops: CDR1 LNHDA, CDR2 SQIVND (reference sequence). The ends lost 4 bases at V and 5 bases at J; junction bases unmatched: 9. This CDR3 spans 15 amino acids. The CDR3: CASSTWTGLRETQYF. CDR3 bases: TGTGCCAGTAGTACCTGGACAGGGCTAAGGGAGACCCAGTACTTC.

The V and J genes are TRBV6-1 and TRBJ2-1, with TRBD2 as a possible D gene (5 bases). With 1 base removed from V and 4 bases from J, the gap between germline ends came to 11 bases. This CDR3 spans 15 amino acids. CDR1 is MNHNS, CDR2 SASEGT, per germline. CDR3 residues: CASSEDSGHYNEQFF. CDR3 DNA sequence: TGTGCCAGCAGTGAAGACAGCGGCCATTACAATGAGCAGTTCTTC.

The V and J genes are TRBV6-4 and TRBJ1-6, with D unresolved. The V end lost 3 bases, the J end lost 10 bases, and 13 bases lay between the germline ends. Germline assignment: CDR1 MRHNA and CDR2 SNTAGT. The CDR3 spans 14 residues. CDR3 in DNA: TGTGCCAGCAGTGAAGGGCTTGAGGGATCACCCCTCCACTTT. Its translation: CASSEGLEGSPLHF.

The V gene is TRBV2, the J gene TRBJ2-7; 16 bases match TRBD2. This CDR3 region has 17 residues. The J segment lost 5 bases and the V segment lost 4 bases, leaving 8 bases of the junction unmatched. Looked up from germline, CDR1 is SNHLY and CDR2 is FYNNEI. The CDR3 nucleotides read TGTGCCAGCAGTGCCTGGGGACTAGCGGGAGGGCCGAACGAGCAGTACTTC. It translates to CASSAWGLAGGPNEQYF.

The table lists this clone with a few counts. The chain has TRBV28 and TRBJ2-7, with TRBD2 matching 10 bases. The V gene end was trimmed by 7 bases and the J gene end by 1 base; junction bases not matched to a gene: 4. The CDR3 sequence is 14 residues long. The germline CDR1 and CDR2 sequences are MDHEN and SYDVKM. CDR3 amino acids: CASNPSGRSYEQYF. Written as DNA, the CDR3 is TGTGCCAGCAATCCTAGCGGGAGATCCTACGAGCAGTACTTC.

The J gene is TRBJ2-1, the V gene TRBV11-1; TRBD2 is a possible D gene (5 bases). V lost 0 bases, J lost 9 bases, and 12 bases lay in between. CDR3 length: 14 residues. The germline gives CDR1 SGHAT, CDR2 FQDESV (reference sequence). The CDR3 here is CASSLAGVSSEQFF. The CDR3 bases are TGTGCCAGCAGCTTAGCGGGAGTTTCAAGTGAGCAGTTCTTC.

The chain has TRBV27 and TRBJ2-7; 8 bases are shared with TRBD1. CDR3 size: 14 residues. Trimming removed 3 bases from V and 5 bases from J; junction bases left unmatched: 6. Germline V gene lookup returns CDR1 MNHEY and CDR2 SMNVEV (reference sequence). The CDR3 is CASSFVQGGHEQYF. For the CDR3, the DNA is TGTGCCAGCAGTTTTGTACAGGGGGGACACGAGCAGTACTTC.

The V and J genes are TRBV11-3 and TRBJ1-1, with TRBD1 identical over 9 bases. V gave up 5 bases and J gave up 8 bases; unmatched junction bases: 6. The CDR3 is 13 amino acids. CDR1 SGHNT and CDR2 YENEEA come from the germline V gene. DNA for the CDR3: TGTGCCAGCAGCCAGCCGGGGACAGGGGAAGCTTTCTTT. Its protein product is CASSQPGTGEAFF. Variable domain in full (rest from reference TRBV11-3 and TRBJ1-1): EAGVVQSPRYKIIEKKQPVAFWCNPISGHNTLYWYLQNLGQGPELLIRYENEEAVDDSQLPKDRFSAERLKGVDSTLKIQPAELGDSAVYLCASSQPGTGEAFFGQGTRLTVV.

The V gene is TRBV11-2, the J gene TRBJ1-1, with D hard to call. This CDR3 region has 13 residues. Germline lookup yields CDR1 SGHAT and CDR2 FQNNGV. V was cut by 4 bases and J by 1 base, with 7 bases left in between. The CDR3 DNA follows: TGTGCCAGCAGCTATACACCGAACACTGAAGCTTTCTTT. This codes for CASSYTPNTEAFF.

The CDR3 region is CSVERRVGQVNTEAFF. Written as DNA, the CDR3 is TGCAGCGTTGAAAGGAGGGTCGGACAGGTGAACACTGAAGCTTTCTTT. The rearrangement joins TRBV29-1 to TRBJ1-1; 7 nucleotides align to TRBD1. After removal of 2 bases from V and 0 bases from J, the junction contained 9 bases not matched to a gene. This CDR3 contains 16 residues. Per germline, CDR1 SQVTM and CDR2 ANQGSEA. The whole variable domain, remainder taken from reference TRBV29-1 and TRBJ1-1, is SAVISQKPSRDICQRGTSLTIQCQVDSQVTMMFWYRQQPGQSLTLIATANQGSEATYESGFVIDKFPISRPNLTFSTLTVSNMSPEDSSIYLCSVERRVGQVNTEAFFGQGTRLTVV.

The V call is TRBV5-1, the J call TRBJ2-2; D gene unclear. Trimming stripped 4 bases from V and 3 bases from J, with 13 bases between. CDR1 SGHRS and CDR2 YFSETQ come from the germline V gene. This CDR3 contains 15 residues. CDR3 DNA: TGCGCCAGCAGCCTTGTGACTGTCGACACCGGGGAGCTGTTTTTT. It is translated as CASSLVTVDTGELFF.

The chain has TRBV5-1 and TRBJ2-5; no clear D gene. V was cut by 1 base and J by 5 bases, with 6 bases left in between. Looked up from germline, CDR1 is SGHRS and CDR2 is YFSETQ. The CDR3 totals 12 residues. CDR3 amino acids: CASSLSRETQYF. In nucleotides, the CDR3 is TGCGCCAGCAGCTTGTCTCGGGAGACCCAGTACTTC.

The J gene is TRBJ2-7, the V gene TRBV12-3 or TRBV12-4; no firm D call. V was cut by 1 base and J by 6 bases, with 7 bases left in between. The CDR3 totals 12 residues. CDR3 bases: TGTGCCAGCAGTTTAGGCGGCGGCGAGCAGTACTTC. Translated, it gives CASSLGGGEQYF.

Turning to this clone: Other DNA sequences in this sample translate to the same CDR3. J is TRBJ2-3 and V is TRBV9; a possible D gene is TRBD1 (6 bases). Germline-derived CDR1 and CDR2 are SGDLS and YYNGEE. V was trimmed by 0 bases and J by 3 bases, leaving 11 bases between them. The CDR3 is 15 amino acids. CDR3 loop: CASSVVGAGTDTQYF. CDR3 nucleotides: TGTGCCAGCAGCGTAGTGGGGGCCGGTACAGATACGCAGTATTTT. The variable domain in full, completed from reference TRBV9 and TRBJ2-3, reads DSGVTQTPKHLITATGQRVTLRCSPRSGDLSVYWYQQSLDQGLQFLIQYYNGEERAKGNILERFSAQQFPDLHSELNLSSLELGDSALYFCASSVVGAGTDTQYFGPGTRLTVL.

This clone was seen just once. The chain links TRBV18 to TRBJ2-1; no firm D call. Trimming removed 1 base from V and 1 base from J, with 8 bases in between. This CDR3 contains 15 residues. The germline CDR1 and CDR2 sequences are KGHSH and LQKENI. The CDR3 sequence is CASSPQRSSYNEQFF. The CDR3 DNA follows: TGTGCCAGCTCACCACAGAGGTCTTCCTACAATGAGCAGTTCTTC. The full variable domain, with the rest looked up from reference TRBV18 and TRBJ2-1, is NAGVMQNPRHLVRRRGQEARLRCSPMKGHSHVYWYRQLPEEGLKFMVYLQKENIIDESGMPKERFSAEFPKEGPSILRIQQVVRGDSAAYFCASSPQRSSYNEQFFGPGTRLTVL.